This T cell receptor beta chain emerged from a study of control samples from healthy donors and cancer patients. The data were produced by immunoSEQ multiplex PCR, yet TCRdb's version contains in-frame clones alone and is incomplete. The table has 75,000 to 95,000 clones, more than 85% seen once. The origin of this receptor is a woman aged 25 to 45 in good health. The sequencing input was blood.

The CDR3 spells CASSYPGSGSAETQYF. The CDR3, as DNA: TGTGCCAGCAGTTACCCGGGTTCCGGGAGTGCCGAGACCCAGTACTTC. The J gene is TRBJ2-5, the V gene TRBV6-6; TRBD2 might be the D (6 bases). Per germline, CDR1 MNHNY and CDR2 SVGAGI (reference sequence). Trimming removed 2 bases from V and 5 bases from J, with 18 bases in between. The CDR3 is 16 amino acids.